These 14 T cell receptor beta chains were sequenced from one sample in a study of PD-1 blockade in classical Hodgkin lymphoma. Method: immunoSEQ multiplex PCR; TCRdb's copy keeps in-frame clones and lacks some. The sample holds over 30,000 clones; approximately 90% are singletons and the top ten take about 0.23%. Autologous stem cell transplantation was followed by relapse in every patient, and brentuximab vedotin exposure varied. The CD4+ T cells used were purified from thawed PBMCs through magnetic negative selection. The source material was CD4+ T cells from blood, sampled at baseline. The receptors come from a human donor with classical Hodgkin lymphoma.

The chain is built from TRBV5-1 and TRBJ1-5; 9 bases are a match to TRBD1. Losses at the gene ends were 4 bases for V and 5 bases for J; bases not matched to a gene: 7. Germline V gene sequence: CDR1 SGHRS, CDR2 YFSETQ. CDR3 length: 15 residues. CDR3 sequence: CASSIGDRADQPQHF. DNA of the CDR3: TGCGCCAGCAGCATAGGGGACAGGGCCGATCAGCCCCAGCATTTT.

The rearrangement uses TRBV28 and TRBJ2-2; D possibly corresponds to TRBD2 (5 bases). CDR1 is MDHEN and CDR2 is SYDVKM in the germline V gene. The V end was cut by 5 bases, the J end by 6 bases, with 13 bases between. The CDR3 loop spans 14 amino acids. The CDR3 DNA follows: TGTGCCAGCAGTCGAGGGCCCCCCGCCGGGGAGCTGTTTTTT. Translating it yields CASSRGPPAGELFF.

This clone was counted only a few times. The same CDR3 is also encoded by other DNA sequences in this sample. The chain joins TRBV28 to TRBJ2-5; no firm D call. The CDR3 has 10 residues. Looked up from germline, CDR1 is MDHEN and CDR2 is SYDVKM. Trimming took off 8 bases at V and 4 bases at J, with 5 bases between the two ends. CDR3 region: CASGRETQYF. The CDR3 nucleotides are TGTGCCAGCGGCAGAGAGACCCAGTACTTC. The whole variable domain, filled in from reference TRBV28 and TRBJ2-5, reads DVKVTQSSRYLVKRTGEKVFLECVQDMDHENMFWYRQDPGLGLRLIYFSYDVKMKEKGDIPEGYSVSREKKERFSLILESASTNQTSMYLCASGRETQYFGPGTRLLVL.

A single count supports this clone. The J gene is TRBJ2-1, the V gene TRBV6-5; D not certain. Germline-derived CDR1 and CDR2 are MNHEY and SVGAGI. The CDR3 extends over 14 amino acids. The germline V and J ends were trimmed by 2 bases and 4 bases, with 9 bases remaining between them. This CDR3 reads CASSYKAHYNEQFF. DNA of the CDR3: TGTGCCAGCAGTTACAAAGCTCATTACAATGAGCAGTTCTTC.

The chain has TRBV11-3 and TRBJ2-7; 12 bases align to TRBD1. The CDR3 has 19 amino acids. Germline V gene data show CDR1 as SGHNT and CDR2 as YENEEA. Trimming took 7 bases from V and 3 from J; bases not matched to a gene: 19. The CDR3 DNA reads as TGTGCCAGCAAAACTAGGGCATTGCCCGGGACAGGGGGCGGCTACGAGCAGTACTTC. It specifies CASKTRALPGTGGGYEQYF.

This chain uses TRBV5-6 with TRBJ1-1; the D is unclear. The CDR3 is 13 amino acids. Trimming cost V 0 bases and J 5 bases, with 8 bases left between them. Germline assignment: CDR1 SGHDT and CDR2 YYEEEE. In DNA, the CDR3 is TGTGCCAGCAGCTTGGTCCTGGGGACTGAAGCTTTCTTT. Encoded protein: CASSLVLGTEAFF.

This chain links TRBV11-2 with TRBJ1-1; the D is unclear. Trimming took 2 bases from V and 2 from J, leaving 3 bases between them. This CDR3 comprises 12 residues. The V gene's germline CDR1 is SGHAT and CDR2 FQNNGV. CDR3 DNA: TGTGCCAGCAGCTTAAGTAACACTGAAGCTTTCTTT. This sequence encodes CASSLSNTEAFF.

This chain uses TRBV7-8 with TRBJ1-4; D is undetermined. The V and J ends lost 5 bases and 3 bases respectively, with 19 bases between them. The length of the CDR3 is 17 residues. Germline assignment: CDR1 SGHVS and CDR2 FQNEAQ. In DNA form, the CDR3 reads TGTGCCAGCAGCCGACCCACTAACCCGGCCCCTAATGAAAAACTGTTTTTT. This translates into CASSRPTNPAPNEKLFF. Full variable domain (remainder filled in from reference TRBV7-8 and TRBJ1-4): GAGVSQSPRYKVAKRGQDVALRCDPISGHVSLFWYQQALGQGPEFLTYFQNEAQLDKSGLPSDRFFAERPEGSVSTLKIQRTQQEDSAVYLCASSRPTNPAPNEKLFFGSGTQLSVL.

V is TRBV5-1 and J is TRBJ2-4, with 12 bases lining up with TRBD2. This CDR3 has 17 amino acids. CDR1 is SGHRS, CDR2 YFSETQ, per germline. Unmatched junction bases numbered 7, after V lost 4 bases and J lost 2 bases. CDR3 sequence reads: CASSQWTSGMSKNIQYF. The CDR3 DNA is TGCGCCAGCAGCCAGTGGACTAGCGGGATGTCCAAAAACATTCAGTACTTC.

This clone was counted a few times. The chain joins TRBV7-8 to TRBJ1-2, with D unresolved. The CDR3 contains 14 residues. The germline V and J ends were trimmed by 1 base and 8 bases, with 14 bases remaining between them. Germline assignment: CDR1 SGHVS and CDR2 FQNEAQ. CDR3: CASSLDQTVQGYTF. The CDR3, as DNA: TGTGCCAGCAGCTTAGACCAAACGGTTCAGGGCTACACCTTC.

This clone has only one observation. The chain is built from TRBV25-1 and TRBJ2-1, with 13 nucleotides matching TRBD2. The CDR3 contains 17 residues. V dropped 2 bases and J dropped 7; count of bases not matched to a gene: 8. The germline V gene encodes CDR1 MGHDK and CDR2 SYGVNS. This CDR3 reads CASSEMRGLAGVNEQFF. DNA of the CDR3: TGTGCCAGCAGTGAAATGCGAGGACTAGCGGGAGTGAATGAGCAGTTCTTC. The complete variable domain, with remaining parts taken from reference TRBV25-1 and TRBJ2-1, reads EADIYQTPRYLVIGTGKKITLECSQTMGHDKMYWYQQDPGMELHLIHYSYGVNSTEKGDLSSESTVSRIRTEHFPLTLESARPSHTSQYLCASSEMRGLAGVNEQFFGPGTRLTVL.

The chain uses TRBV28 and TRBJ1-2; TRBD1 might be the D (5 bases). The CDR3 is 15 residues long. Trimming pared 4 bases from V and 2 bases from J, leaving 14 bases between. Germline V gene data show CDR1 as MDHEN and CDR2 as SYDVKM. This CDR3 is CASSSWGRSNYGYTF. CDR3 DNA sequence: TGTGCCAGCAGTTCTTGGGGGAGATCGAACTATGGCTACACCTTC.

The rearrangement joins TRBV6-1 to TRBJ1-1; perhaps TRBD1 as D (5 bases). This CDR3 has 17 residues. The germline gives CDR1 MNHNS, CDR2 SASEGT. The V end was cut by 2 bases, the J end by 1 base, with 17 bases between. Written as DNA, the CDR3 is TGTGCCAGCAGTGAAAGGGGACTTAGTCAGTCGAACACTGAAGCTTTCTTT. Residues: CASSERGLSQSNTEAFF.

The chain couples TRBV5-4 to TRBJ1-5; D gene ambiguous. The V end was cut by 4 bases, the J end by 6 bases, with 8 bases between. Germline-derived CDR1 and CDR2 are SGHNT and YYREEE (reference sequence). The CDR3 is made up of 12 amino acids. This chain's CDR3 is CASSPIGQPQHF. The CDR3 DNA reads as TGTGCCAGCAGCCCGATAGGTCAGCCCCAGCATTTT.